These T cell receptor beta chains were read from a single sample in a study of cytomegalovirus exposure and HLA in healthy donors. Using immunoSEQ multiplex PCR, the repertoire was profiled, and TCRdb retains in-frame clones only, with some absent. The data show 150,000 to 200,000 clones, approximately 80% seen once. The sample was PBMCs. All receptors derive from a woman in her twenties or thirties in good health and CMV-seronegative. Both conserved end residues are part of each CDR3. The order of the fields is J gene, V gene, D gene, clone size, CDR3 protein, CDR3 DNA. The D gene is left open where the match is weak. The size entry is marked missing in some rows and otherwise reads once, few, many or a size class.

TRBJ2-2 | TRBV5-1 | . | few | CASSLGLTVDGTGELFF | TGCGCCAGCAGCTTGGGTTTGACAGTGGACGGTACCGGGGAGCTGTTTTTT
TRBJ2-1 | TRBV5-1 | TRBD2 | once | CASTAGVYNEQFF | TGCGCCAGCACGGCGGGAGTTTACAATGAGCAGTTCTTC
TRBJ2-2 | TRBV9 | . | . | CASSVNSLDGQTGELFF | TGTGCCAGCAGCGTCAATTCCCTGGATGGACAAACCGGGGAGCTGTTTTTT
TRBJ2-7 | TRBV2 | . | . | CASSDGGLSYEQYF | TGTGCCAGCAGTGATGGCGGCCTCTCCTACGAGCAGTACTTC
TRBJ1-2 | TRBV29-1 | TRBD1 | few | CSVRTGAREGYTF | TGCAGCGTCCGGACAGGGGCCAGAGAAGGCTACACCTTC
TRBJ1-4 | TRBV2 | TRBD1 | . | CASIEQGGSNEKLFF | TGTGCCAGCATCGAACAGGGGGGTAGTAATGAAAAACTGTTTTTT
TRBJ1-6 | TRBV27 | . | . | CASSSLYSPLHF | TGTGCCAGCAGTTCCCTATATTCACCCCTCCACTTT
TRBJ1-2 | TRBV27 | TRBD1 | . | CASSLSGTGPGGYTF | TGTGCCAGCAGTTTATCGGGGACAGGGCCGGGTGGCTACACCTTC
TRBJ1-3 | TRBV7-9 | . | . | CASSLSSVRDSGNTIYF | TGTGCCAGCAGCTTAAGTTCCGTGAGGGACTCTGGAAACACCATATATTTT
TRBJ1-5 | TRBV5-4 | . | . | CASSLRGSNQPQHF | TGTGCCAGCAGCCTTCGGGGAAGCAATCAGCCCCAGCATTTT
TRBJ2-7 | TRBV7-3 | TRBD1 | . | CASSAGTGGSYEQYF | TGTGCCAGCAGCGCGGGGACAGGGGGCTCCTACGAGCAGTACTTC
TRBJ2-7 | TRBV6-6 | TRBD2 | . | CASSSGGEAGVNEQYF | TGTGCCAGCAGTTCGGGCGGGGAAGCGGGAGTGAACGAGCAGTACTTC
TRBJ2-7 | TRBV5-1 | . | . | CASSLDAVSYEQYF | TGCGCCAGCAGCTTGGACGCGGTTTCCTACGAGCAGTACTTC
TRBJ2-5 | TRBV7-8 | TRBD1 | . | CASSLRDRAETQYF | TGTGCCAGCAGCTTACGCGACAGGGCCGAGACCCAGTACTTC
TRBJ1-3 | TRBV7-2 | . | . | CASSLGGLGTGNTIYF | TGTGCCAGCAGCTTAGGGGGCCTGGGGACAGGAAACACCATATATTTT
TRBJ2-5 | TRBV7-8 | TRBD2 | few | CASSSPADEGREETQYF | TGTGCCAGCAGCTCGCCCGCTGATGAGGGGAGGGAAGAGACCCAGTACTTC
TRBJ1-1 | TRBV19 | TRBD1 | . | CASSSHGTAGGTEAFF | TGTGCCAGTAGTTCCCACGGGACAGCCGGTGGCACTGAAGCTTTCTTT
TRBJ1-2 | TRBV30 | TRBD1 | . | CAWTHGQGSNYGYTF | TGTGCCTGGACCCATGGACAGGGAAGTAACTATGGCTACACCTTC
TRBJ1-5 | TRBV28 | . | . | CASSFHGTPQHF | TGTGCCAGCAGTTTTCACGGTACGCCCCAGCATTTT
TRBJ2-3 | TRBV7-7 | . | . | CASSFERAVTDTQYF | TGTGCCAGCAGCTTCGAGAGGGCGGTCACAGATACGCAGTATTTT
TRBJ1-5 | TRBV18 | . | . | CASSPSGGASNQPQHF | TGTGCCAGCTCACCGTCGGGGGGCGCGAGCAATCAGCCCCAGCATTTT
TRBJ2-5 | TRBV5-6 | TRBD2 | . | CASSVGLANSQETQYF | TGTGCCAGCAGCGTAGGACTAGCCAATTCTCAAGAGACCCAGTACTTC
TRBJ2-5 | TRBV5-1 | . | few | CASSPLFPGYKETQYF | TGCGCCAGCAGCCCCCTTTTCCCCGGGTACAAAGAGACCCAGTACTTC
TRBJ2-5 | TRBV15 | . | . | CATSRDPGWQETQYF | TGTGCCACCAGCAGAGATCCGGGGTGGCAAGAGACCCAGTACTTC
TRBJ2-7 | TRBV4-3 | TRBD1 | . | CASSQDQGAGYEQYF | TGCGCCAGCAGCCAAGATCAGGGGGCCGGATACGAGCAGTACTTC
TRBJ2-7 | TRBV25-1 | TRBD1 | . | CASSGTGWDEQYF | TGTGCCAGCAGTGGGACAGGGTGGGACGAGCAGTACTTC
TRBJ2-7 | TRBV29-1 | . | . | CSGRTATYEQYF | TGCAGTGGACGGACAGCAACCTACGAGCAGTACTTC